A selection of T cell receptor beta chains follows, all from one sample in a study of response to subunit inactivated influenza vaccine. TCRdb called the RT-PCR reads again in MiXCR, with one record for every CDR3 protein. This table has around 320,000 distinct CDR3 sequences, about 20% appearing once. This material consisted of PBMCs from blood, taken about 20 months after vaccination. The receptors were gathered from a man between 50 and 75 years old who received an inactivated influenza vaccine. CDR3s include the opening cysteine and the closing phenylalanine or tryptophan. A D gene is named only where the DNA matches it firmly. Where a row states a size, it is once, few, many or the class of an expanded clone; other rows omit it.

NA	TRBV11-2	TRBJ2-5	NA	TGTGCCAGCAGCTTACCCCCCTTTGAGACCCAGTACTTC	CASSLPPFETQYF
NA	TRBV6-2/TRBV6-3	TRBJ2-4	NA	TGTGCCAGCAGAACCGGGACGGACTTCTCTCTCGCCAAAAACATTCAGTACTTC	CASRTGTDFSLAKNIQYF
few	TRBV4-3	TRBJ1-6	TRBD1	TGCGCCAGCAGCCAAGATGGACAGGGGGAAAATTCACCCCTCCACTTT	CASSQDGQGENSPLHF
few	TRBV7-9	TRBJ1-6	NA	TGTGCCAGCAGCTTAGATAACTCCTATAATTCACCCCTCCACTTT	CASSLDNSYNSPLHF
few	TRBV10-3	TRBJ1-4	TRBD1	TGTGCCATCAGTGACCCGGGACAGGGGAATGAAAAACTGTTTTTT	CAISDPGQGNEKLFF
NA	TRBV15	TRBJ2-6	NA	TGTGCCACCAGCAGAGATGGCGAAGTAGTTTTATCTGGGGCCAACGTCCTGACTTTC	CATSRDGEVVLSGANVLTF
NA	TRBV14	TRBJ2-2	TRBD2	TGTGCCAGCAGCCAAGCTCCGGGACTAGGATCCGGGGAGCTGTTTTTT	CASSQAPGLGSGELFF
many	TRBV7-6	TRBJ1-1	NA	TGTGCCAGCAGCGCGGGGGGCCTTGTCGGGAACACTGAAGCTTTCTTT	CASSAGGLVGNTEAFF
many	TRBV4-2	TRBJ2-1	TRBD2	TGTGCCAGCAGCCAGGGCCAGCGGGAGACTGGTGAGCAGTTCTTC	CASSQGQRETGEQFF
few	TRBV14	TRBJ2-1	NA	TGTGCCAGCAGCCAAGCGTCTAGCCGCCGGGACAATGAGCAGTTCTTC	CASSQASSRRDNEQFF
NA	TRBV6-2/TRBV6-3	TRBJ2-5	NA	TGTGCCAGCAGTCCCCTGGACAGAGAAGAGACCCAGTACTTC	CASSPLDREETQYF
NA	TRBV28	TRBJ2-3	NA	TGTGCCAGCAGTTTACTCAATACGGACACAGATACGCAGTATTTT	CASSLLNTDTDTQYF
NA	TRBV20-1	TRBJ1-1	NA	TGCAGTGCAAGGACAGAAAACACTGAAGCTTTCTTT	CSARTENTEAFF
NA	TRBV20-1	TRBJ1-5	NA	TGCAGTGCCCAAGGCGGGCAGAGTAGCAATCAGCCCCAGCATTTT	CSAQGGQSSNQPQHF
NA	TRBV6-2/TRBV6-3	TRBJ2-6	NA	TGTGCCAGCAGTTACAGAGCCACTGGACGGGTTGGGACCAACGTCCTGACTTTC	CASSYRATGRVGTNVLTF
NA	TRBV20-1	TRBJ1-5	NA	TGCAGTGCTAGGGCGCAGGCCAATCAGCCCCAGCATTTT	CSARAQANQPQHF
few	TRBV6-1	TRBJ1-1	NA	TGTGCCAGCCGTCCGAGTATGATGAACACTGAAGCTTTCTTT	CASRPSMMNTEAFF
NA	TRBV3-1	TRBJ2-2	NA	TGTGCCAGCAGCCGAACGGACAGCGGGGAGCTGTTTTTT	CASSRTDSGELFF
few	TRBV20-1	TRBJ2-3	NA	TGCAGTGCTAGAGCTAGGACAGGCACAGATACGCAGTATTTT	CSARARTGTDTQYF
few	TRBV18	TRBJ1-2	NA	TGTGCCAGCTCACCACCTGTGCAGGGCCCATCTAACTATGGCTACACCTTC	CASSPPVQGPSNYGYTF
many	TRBV12-3/TRBV12-4	TRBJ1-3	NA	TGTGCCAGTAGGAGGGGTAATCCTGGAAACACCATATATTTT	CASRRGNPGNTIYF
NA	TRBV20-1	TRBJ2-1	TRBD1	TGCAGTGCGGGGACGACAGGGAAAAATGAGCAGTTCTTC	CSAGTTGKNEQFF
NA	TRBV11-1	TRBJ2-3	NA	TGTGCCAGCAGCTTAGACTTAAAAGATACGCAGTATTTT	CASSLDLKDTQYF
NA	TRBV10-2	TRBJ2-3	NA	TGCGCCAGCAGTGACTTCTGGATCCAGGGGTTGAAGAATACGCAGTATTTT	CASSDFWIQGLKNTQYF